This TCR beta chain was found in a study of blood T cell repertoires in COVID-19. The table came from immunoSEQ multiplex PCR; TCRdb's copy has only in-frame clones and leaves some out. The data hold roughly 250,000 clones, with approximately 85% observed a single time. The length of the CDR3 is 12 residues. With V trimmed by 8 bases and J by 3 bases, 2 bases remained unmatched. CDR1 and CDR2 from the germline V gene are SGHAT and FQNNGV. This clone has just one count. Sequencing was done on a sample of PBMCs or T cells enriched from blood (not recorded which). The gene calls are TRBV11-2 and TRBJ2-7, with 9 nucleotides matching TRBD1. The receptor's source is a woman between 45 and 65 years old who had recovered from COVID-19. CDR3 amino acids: CASDRGGYEQYF. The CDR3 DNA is TGTGCCAGCGACAGGGGGGGCTACGAGCAGTACTTC.